This TCR beta chain was identified during a study of CD8 T cells in Susac syndrome. With random hexamers, reverse transcription was performed on roughly 0.5 to 1 ug of RNA. By means of immunoSEQ multiplex PCR, TCR beta CDR3 spanning 54 Vbeta and 13 Jbeta underwent amplification. TCRdb redid the calling of the immunoSEQ multiplex PCR reads with MiXCR, one entry per CDR3 protein. The table shows 150,000 to 200,000 distinct CDR3 sequences, with under 95% occurring only once. This receptor was obtained from a human donor in good health. Sequences were obtained from CD4+ T cells from PBMCs.

CDR3 bases: TGTGCCAGCAGTTACGAGGCTAGCGGGATCTACGAGCAGTACTTC. This encodes CASSYEASGIYEQYF. This chain connects TRBV6-2 or TRBV6-3 to TRBJ2-7; 9 positions agree with TRBD2. This CDR3 comprises 15 residues. Germline CDR1 MNHEY, CDR2 SVGEGT. The V gene end was trimmed by 2 bases and the J gene end by 3 bases; junction bases not matched to a gene: 5.